Below, 27 T cell receptor beta chains from the same sample are listed, as sequenced in a study of blood T cell repertoires in COVID-19. Clones were read by immunoSEQ multiplex PCR, and TCRdb kept only the in-frame ones, dropping some. Altogether 250,000 to 300,000 clones are present, about 88% being singletons, with the ten largest covering approximately 4%. The sequencing input was peripheral blood. The receptors originated from a man aged 18-30 years with active or convalescent COVID-19.

For this clone: This sample also contains other DNA sequences that code for the same CDR3. The rearrangement joins TRBV28 to TRBJ1-6; maybe TRBD1 (6 bases). Germline loops: CDR1 MDHEN, CDR2 SYDVKM. CDR3 length: 14 residues. Trimming left V 8 bases short and J 10 bases short, with 18 bases between. The CDR3 nucleotides read TGTGCCAGCGGCCTCAGGGGCTCGGGGTCACCCCTCCACTTT. Translating it yields CASGLRGSGSPLHF.

This chain connects TRBV9 to TRBJ2-5; possible D gene TRBD2, 7 bases. Germline V lookup: CDR1 SGDLS, CDR2 YYNGEE. CDR3 length: 15 amino acids. Trimming removed 0 bases from V and 4 bases from J, with 13 bases in between. CDR3 residues: CASSVGGGERETQYF. The CDR3 nucleotides are TGTGCCAGCAGCGTAGGAGGGGGGGAAAGAGAGACCCAGTACTTC.

The V gene is TRBV18, the J gene TRBJ1-1; TRBD1 matches 9 bases. CDR3 length: 18 amino acids. Germline V gene lookup returns CDR1 KGHSH and CDR2 LQKENI. Trimming cost V 3 bases and J 0 bases; bases outside gene matches: 11. CDR3 protein: CASSPIMGTGHMNTEAFF. For the CDR3, the DNA is TGTGCCAGCTCACCGATTATGGGGACAGGGCACATGAACACTGAAGCTTTCTTT.

J is TRBJ2-2 and V is TRBV7-2; D might be TRBD2 (6 bases). This CDR3 spans 15 amino acids. V was clipped by 2 bases and J by 2 bases, with 9 bases between them. Germline CDR1 and CDR2: SGHTA and FQGNSA. The CDR3 DNA sequence: TGTGCCAGCAGCTTAAACGGGGGAAACACCGGGGAGCTGTTTTTT. It translates to CASSLNGGNTGELFF.

The chain links TRBV2 to TRBJ1-5, with 11 bases fitting TRBD1. Losses at the gene ends were 0 bases for V and 0 bases for J; bases not matched to a gene: 7. Per the germline V gene, CDR1 is SNHLY and CDR2 is FYNNEI. The CDR3 covers 19 residues. DNA of the CDR3: TGTGCCAGCAGTGAAGCATTGGACAGGGGGCGTATTAGCAATCAGCCCCAGCATTTT. This translates into CASSEALDRGRISNQPQHF.

The chain carries TRBV21-1 and TRBJ2-5; the D call in the table, TRBD1, was not verified against the DNA. TRBV21-1 represents a pseudogene. This CDR3 spans 18 amino acids. The CDR3 loop is CASSRSLPRQGKQETQYF. As DNA, the CDR3 is TGTGCCAGCAGCAGATCTCTACCGCGACAGGGAAAACAAGAGACCCAGTACTTC.

The chain has TRBV5-4 and TRBJ2-5; D is perhaps TRBD1 (8 bases). Germline values: CDR1 SGHNT, CDR2 YYREEE (reference sequence). CDR3 length equals 15 residues. V shed 1 base and J shed 4 bases, with 14 bases lying between them. CDR3 bases: TGTGCCAGCAGCTTGACAGGGGGAGGGGGAGAGACCCAGTACTTC. Translating it yields CASSLTGGGGETQYF.

The genes are TRBV27 and TRBJ2-1; a weak D match, TRBD2 (6 bases). The V end was cut by 4 bases, the J end by 7 bases, with 14 bases between. CDR3 length equals 14 residues. Germline CDR1 is MNHEY and CDR2 is SMNVEV (reference sequence). The DNA of the CDR3 is TGTGCCAGCAGTTCCGACCTGGGAGGAAATGAGCAGTTCTTC. This translates into CASSSDLGGNEQFF.

The V gene is TRBV6-6, the J gene TRBJ2-7; TRBD2 matches at 8 bases. The CDR3 has 14 residues. Germline loops: CDR1 MNHNY, CDR2 SVGAGI (reference sequence). The V gene end was trimmed by 8 bases and the J gene end by 4 bases; junction bases not matched to a gene: 10. CDR3 DNA sequence: TGTGCCAGCTCAGCCGGGACTAGTGGTTACGAGCAGTACTTC. Residues: CASSAGTSGYEQYF.

This chain uses TRBV5-1 with TRBJ1-2, with a weak D call TRBD1 (6 bases). Germline CDR1 is SGHRS and CDR2 is YFSETQ. V dropped 6 bases and J dropped 4 bases, with 13 bases sitting between them. The CDR3 spans 13 residues. For the CDR3, the DNA is TGCGCCAGCACCCTACAGGGATCCTATGGCTACACCTTC. Translating it yields CASTLQGSYGYTF.

This clone came up once. This rearrangement joins TRBV5-1 to TRBJ1-1; possibly TRBD1 for D (6 bases). CDR1 and CDR2 (germline): SGHRS, YFSETQ. The CDR3 contains 13 residues. With 1 base removed from V and 5 bases from J, the gap between germline ends came to 9 bases. CDR3 nucleotide sequence: TGCGCCAGCAGCTTGAACAGGGAGACTGAAGCTTTCTTT. Protein: CASSLNRETEAFF.

The chain uses TRBV5-1 and TRBJ1-6, with a possible D match to TRBD1 (5 bases). This CDR3 region has 14 residues. Germline V gene sequence: CDR1 SGHRS, CDR2 YFSETQ. Trimming left V 0 bases short and J 6 bases short, with 7 bases between. The CDR3 reads CASSLGGANSPLHF. DNA for the CDR3: TGCGCCAGCAGCTTGGGCGGGGCTAATTCACCCCTCCACTTT. The variable domain in full, completed from reference TRBV5-1 and TRBJ1-6, reads KAGVTQTPRYLIKTRGQQVTLSCSPISGHRSVSWYQQTPGQGLQFLFEYFSETQRNKGNFPGRFSGRQFSNSRSEMNVSTLELGDSALYLCASSLGGANSPLHFGNGTRLTVT.

The chain uses TRBV5-4 and TRBJ1-2; weak D call: TRBD1 (6 bases). The CDR3 consists of 16 residues. Germline CDR1 is SGHNT and CDR2 is YYREEE (reference sequence). The V end lost 4 bases, the J end lost 4 bases, and 20 bases lay between the germline ends. Here the CDR3 DNA reads TGTGCCAGCAGCCTGGGAGGGGGACAACCTGGCTATGGCTACACCTTC. Encoded protein: CASSLGGGQPGYGYTF.

V gene TRBV11-3 combines with J gene TRBJ2-7; D possibly corresponds to TRBD2 (6 bases). This CDR3 comprises 15 residues. The V and J ends lost 5 bases and 1 base respectively, with 15 bases between them. The germline V gene encodes CDR1 SGHNT and CDR2 YENEEA. Written as DNA, the CDR3 is TGTGCCAGCAGCCCCCGCGGGGCAATGTCCTACGAGCAGTACTTC. This encodes CASSPRGAMSYEQYF.

The chain uses TRBV7-3 and TRBJ2-7; D is perhaps TRBD2 (5 bases). Germline loops: CDR1 SGHTA, CDR2 FQGTGA. Trimming pared 2 bases from V and 5 bases from J, leaving 10 bases between. The CDR3 length is 13 residues. This CDR3 is CASSLQQRDEQYF. As DNA, the CDR3 is TGTGCCAGCAGCTTACAACAGAGGGACGAGCAGTACTTC. The complete variable domain, with remaining parts taken from reference TRBV7-3 and TRBJ2-7, reads GAGVSQTPSNKVTEKGKYVELRCDPISGHTALYWYRQSLGQGPEFLIYFQGTGAADDSGLPNDRFFAVRPEGSVSTLKIQRTERGDSAVYLCASSLQQRDEQYFGPGTRLTVT.

The J gene is TRBJ2-3, the V gene TRBV6-5, with a weak D call TRBD2 (6 bases). V was shortened by 5 bases and J by 3 bases, with 12 bases between the two germline ends. Germline assignment: CDR1 MNHEY and CDR2 SVGAGI. This CDR3 is built from 14 residues. For the CDR3, the DNA is TGTGCCAGCAGTCTAGGACTAAGAACAGATACGCAGTATTTT. It yields the protein CASSLGLRTDTQYF.

The gene calls are TRBV29-1 and TRBJ2-3; possible D gene TRBD1, 5 bases. The CDR3 is 13 amino acids. Per the germline V gene, CDR1 is SQVTM and CDR2 is ANQGSEA. V lost 7 bases and J lost 2, with 13 bases in between. The CDR3 loop reads CSGKGLSTDTQYF. The CDR3 coding sequence is TGCAGCGGGAAGGGGCTATCCACAGATACGCAGTATTTT.

The chain carries TRBV30 and TRBJ2-2; weak D call: TRBD2 (6 bases). Germline V CDR1 and CDR2: GTSNPN, SVGIG (reference sequence). V lost 3 bases, J lost 2 bases, and 13 bases lay in between. This CDR3 is 15 amino acids long. CDR3 nucleotides: TGTGCCTGGAGGGCGGGACGGACTAACACCGGGGAGCTGTTTTTT. Translated, it gives CAWRAGRTNTGELFF.

The rearrangement joins TRBV20-1 to TRBJ2-7; TRBD2 aligns across 12 bases. The CDR3 spans 16 residues. V trimming: 3 bases; J trimming: 3 bases; junction bases outside the gene matches: 9. Germline values: CDR1 DFQATT, CDR2 SNEGSKA (reference sequence). The DNA of the CDR3 is TGCAGTGCTAGTCCTAGCGGGAGGGCCGTGGTCTACGAGCAGTACTTC. This translates into CSASPSGRAVVYEQYF.

This chain links TRBV6-6 with TRBJ1-2, with D possibly matching TRBD1 (6 bases). There are 13 residues in the CDR3. Between the trimmed V and J ends, which lost 4 bases and 7 bases, there was a span of 13 bases. Germline V gene sequence: CDR1 MNHNY, CDR2 SVGAGI (reference sequence). This CDR3 is CASSWDTKIGYTF. CDR3 nucleotide sequence: TGTGCCAGCAGTTGGGACACCAAAATTGGCTACACCTTC.

The V call is TRBV30, the J call TRBJ2-3; 8 bases are shared with TRBD2. CDR3 length equals 14 residues. In germline, CDR1 is GTSNPN, CDR2 SVGIG (reference sequence). Trimming took 5 bases from V and 6 from J; bases not matched to a gene: 10. CDR3 sequence (DNA): TGTGCCTGGTTTAGCGGGGTGAACGGGGATACGCAGTATTTT. Translating gives CAWFSGVNGDTQYF.

V and J are TRBV15 and TRBJ1-3; D is undetermined. The CDR3 length is 14 residues. Germline V gene sequence: CDR1 LNHNV, CDR2 YYDKDF (reference sequence). V lost 1 base and J lost 2, with 6 bases in between. The CDR3 is CATSRGSAGNTIYF. CDR3 DNA sequence: TGTGCCACCAGCAGAGGTAGCGCTGGAAACACCATATATTTT.

The V and J genes are TRBV5-1 and TRBJ2-1; 8 bases align to TRBD1. Germline trimming cut 3 bases from V and 7 bases from J; bases unmatched to any gene: 9. Germline V gene sequence: CDR1 SGHRS, CDR2 YFSETQ. The CDR3 extends over 15 amino acids. The CDR3 is CASSSRTGRLNEQFF. For the CDR3, the DNA is TGCGCCAGCAGCTCTCGGACAGGGCGGTTAAATGAGCAGTTCTTC.

The rearrangement uses TRBV24-1 and TRBJ1-2, with 8 bases identical to TRBD1. The CDR3 loop spans 18 amino acids. V lost 2 bases, J lost 6 bases, and 16 bases stayed unmatched. The germline V gene has CDR1 KGHDR and CDR2 SFDVKD. The CDR3 sequence is CATSDSLYDGQGVDGYTF. In DNA, the CDR3 is TGTGCCACCAGTGATTCCCTATACGATGGACAGGGAGTGGATGGCTACACCTTC.

The chain carries TRBV6-5 and TRBJ2-7, with a weak D call TRBD2 (6 bases). The V end was cut by 5 bases, the J end by 1 base, with 15 bases between. Germline CDR1 is MNHEY and CDR2 is SVGAGI. The CDR3 is 15 residues long. Here the CDR3 reads CASSRYKGGSYEQYF. The DNA for the CDR3 is TGTGCCAGCAGTCGCTACAAGGGAGGATCCTACGAGCAGTACTTC.

The rearrangement uses TRBV7-2 and TRBJ1-5, with D possibly being TRBD1 (6 bases). Trimming removed 3 bases from V and 6 bases from J, with 12 bases in between. The germline V gene encodes CDR1 SGHTA and CDR2 FQGNSA. The CDR3 totals 14 residues. For the CDR3, the DNA is TGTGCCAGCAGCTTTTCAGGGGAGGGTCAGCCCCAGCATTTT. This gives the protein CASSFSGEGQPQHF.

This clone was picked up one time. One junction end disagrees with the germline gene, perhaps due to a read error. This chain links TRBV11-2 with TRBJ1-1; D unclear. Looked up from germline, CDR1 is SGHAT and CDR2 is FQNNGV. CDR3 length: 11 amino acids. The CDR3 nucleotides read TGTGCCAGCAGCTGGGGAGGTACCGTTTCCTTT. It translates to CASSWGGTVSF.